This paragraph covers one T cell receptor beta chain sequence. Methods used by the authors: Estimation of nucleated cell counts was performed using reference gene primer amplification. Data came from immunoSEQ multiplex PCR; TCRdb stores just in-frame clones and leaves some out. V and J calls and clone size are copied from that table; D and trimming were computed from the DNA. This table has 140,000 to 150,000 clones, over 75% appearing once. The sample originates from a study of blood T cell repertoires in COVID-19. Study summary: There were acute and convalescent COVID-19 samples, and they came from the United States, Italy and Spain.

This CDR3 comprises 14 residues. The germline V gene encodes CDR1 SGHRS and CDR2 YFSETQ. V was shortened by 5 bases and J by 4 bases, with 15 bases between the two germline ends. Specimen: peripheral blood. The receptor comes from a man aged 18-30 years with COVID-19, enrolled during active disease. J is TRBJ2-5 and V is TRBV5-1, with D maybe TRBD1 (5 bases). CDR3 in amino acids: CASSPRQTLETQYF. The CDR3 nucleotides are TGCGCCAGCAGTCCTCGACAGACCCTAGAGACCCAGTACTTC.